These T cell receptor beta chains were read from a single sample in a study of OX40 agonist ivuxolimab in advanced cancers. The table came from immunoSEQ multiplex PCR; TCRdb's copy has only in-frame clones and leaves some out. The sample consists of tens of thousands of clones, about nine tenths of them appearing once. Source: CD4+ or CD8+ T cells sorted from blood, taken in a trial of the OX40 agonist ivuxolimab. These receptors all come from an adult with an advanced solid tumor such as melanoma, head and neck, liver or kidney cancer. Each CDR3 is given with its conserved first and last residue. Fields, in order: V gene, J gene, D gene, clone size, CDR3 DNA, CDR3 protein. A D gene is named only where the DNA matches it firmly. Clone size is stated in some rows and not others, as once, few, many or a class when expanded.

TRBV2,TRBJ2-2,-,-,TGTGCCAGCGGGGGGTCAGGGAACACCGGGGAGCTGTTTTTT,CASGGSGNTGELFF
TRBV2,TRBJ2-7,TRBD2,few,TGTGCCAGCTGCAGGACTAGCTACGAGCAGTACTTC,CASCRTSYEQYF
TRBV30,TRBJ1-2,TRBD1,-,TGTGCCTGGACCCGGACAGGGGGCGGCTATGGCTACACCTTC,CAWTRTGGGYGYTF
TRBV5-4,TRBJ2-3,TRBD2,-,TGTGCCAGCAGCTCAAGACTAGCGGGAGGCACAGATACGCAGTATTTT,CASSSRLAGGTDTQYF
TRBV7-2,TRBJ2-2,-,-,TGTGCCAGCACCCGCTACGGGGCAGGGGAGCTGTTTTTT,CASTRYGAGELFF
TRBV6-1,TRBJ2-2,-,-,TGTGCCAGCAGTTTAGGAACTAACACCGGGGAGCTGTTTTTT,CASSLGTNTGELFF
TRBV28,TRBJ2-5,-,few,TGTGCCAGCAGTATACTCAGGGGAGACCAAGAGACCCAGTACTTC,CASSILRGDQETQYF
TRBV18,TRBJ2-7,TRBD1,-,TGTGCCAGCTCACCGGACAGGGGGTCCTCCTACGAGCAGTACTTC,CASSPDRGSSYEQYF
TRBV30,TRBJ2-3,-,-,TGTGCCTGGAAAGTAGGGCGGGGCTGGGATACGCAGTATTTT,CAWKVGRGWDTQYF
TRBV5-1,TRBJ2-7,-,-,TGCGCCAGCAGCTTGTTCAGCGGAACCTACGAGCAGTACTTC,CASSLFSGTYEQYF
TRBV11-3,TRBJ1-1,-,few,TGTGCCAGCAGCCAGATATCGAACACTGAAGCTTTCTTT,CASSQISNTEAFF
TRBV10-2,TRBJ2-1,TRBD2,once,TGCGCCAGCAGTGCTACTAGCGCTCACAATGAGCAGTTCTTC,CASSATSAHNEQFF
TRBV18,TRBJ2-4,-,few,TGTGCCAGCTCACTGAGTGAGGGGATGAGCAACATTCAGTACTTC,CASSLSEGMSNIQYF
TRBV18,TRBJ2-3,-,-,TGTGCCAGCTCCCAGGGCTCAGATACGCAGTATTTT,CASSQGSDTQYF